This T cell receptor beta chain appears in the sequencing data of a study of blood T cells in healthy people across ages. Study-wide background: With template switching, about one barcoded beta molecule was captured per two T cells.

Combining a sample-barcoded 5' primer with a J-beta primer mix, a second PCR ran for about 7 to 11 cycles. TCRdb re-analysed the 5' RACE reads in MiXCR, keeping a single row per CDR3 protein. This table holds approximately 1.5 million distinct CDR3 sequences, approximately 43% found once. Losses at the gene ends were 6 bases for V and 3 bases for J; bases not matched to a gene: 8. CDR1 and CDR2 (germline): SQVTM, ANQGSEA. The CDR3 sequence is 14 residues long. This clonotype was recorded at least ten times. Its antigen remains unknown. Findings and limits, study-wide: Diversity was estimated from one million T cells, and these estimates were considered underestimates.

V and J are TRBV29-1 and TRBJ2-1; 7 bases are shared with TRBD1. Source material: blood. The receptor's source is a woman under 30 in good health. The CDR3 DNA reads as TGCAGCGTACCCGGGACAGCTCTCTACAATGAGCAGTTCTTC. This sequence encodes CSVPGTALYNEQFF.